A selection of T cell receptor beta chains follows, all from one sample in a study of blood T cell repertoires in COVID-19. Here immunoSEQ multiplex PCR was the method, and the copy in TCRdb shows in-frame clones only, minus some. The profile shows some 200,000 clones, approximately 91% of them singletons. The sequencing sample was made of PBMCs or T cells enriched from blood (not recorded which). These receptors were taken from a woman under 30 who had recovered from COVID-19. Both conserved end residues are part of each CDR3. The order of the fields is V gene, D gene, clone size, J gene, CDR3 DNA, CDR3 protein. D genes are given only for firm matches. A row's size may be missing; if present it is once, few, many or a size class.

v_call: TRBV19; d_call: TRBD1; clone_size: NA; j_call: TRBJ1-3; cdr3_nt: TGTGCCAGTAGTCAAACAGGGGACTCTGGAAACACCATATATTTT; cdr3_aa: CASSQTGDSGNTIYF
v_call: TRBV24-1; d_call: NA; clone_size: NA; j_call: TRBJ2-5; cdr3_nt: TGTGCCACCAGTGATTTGACCAGGGCTGGAGGGGAGACCCAGTACTTC; cdr3_aa: CATSDLTRAGGETQYF
v_call: TRBV27; d_call: NA; clone_size: NA; j_call: TRBJ1-5; cdr3_nt: TGTGCCAGCAGTTCGATCAGGGAAATTGGTCAGCCCCAGCATTTT; cdr3_aa: CASSSIREIGQPQHF
v_call: TRBV28; d_call: TRBD1; clone_size: NA; j_call: TRBJ1-5; cdr3_nt: TGTGCCAGCAGTCCCGGGACAGGGGGCCTGAGTAGTCAGCCCCAGCATTTT; cdr3_aa: CASSPGTGGLSSQPQHF
v_call: TRBV25-1; d_call: NA; clone_size: NA; j_call: TRBJ1-6; cdr3_nt: TGTGCCAGCAGTGAATGGGGCACGGACCTGCCTAATTCACCCCTCCACTTT; cdr3_aa: CASSEWGTDLPNSPLHF
v_call: TRBV5-3; d_call: TRBD2; clone_size: NA; j_call: TRBJ2-1; cdr3_nt: TGTGCCAGAAGCCAGGCTAGCGGGACTTACAATGAGCAGTTCTTC; cdr3_aa: CARSQASGTYNEQFF
v_call: TRBV3-1/TRBV3-2; d_call: TRBD1; clone_size: few; j_call: TRBJ2-3; cdr3_nt: TGTGCCACTGCAGGGGGCTTCACAGATACGCAGTATTTT; cdr3_aa: CATAGGFTDTQYF
v_call: TRBV12-3/TRBV12-4; d_call: NA; clone_size: NA; j_call: TRBJ1-3; cdr3_nt: TGTGCCAGCAGTCTCTCTGGAAACACCATATATTTT; cdr3_aa: CASSLSGNTIYF
v_call: TRBV2; d_call: NA; clone_size: NA; j_call: TRBJ1-5; cdr3_nt: TGTGCCAGCCAAGGACAGCTGCTTAATCAGCCCCAGCATTTT; cdr3_aa: CASQGQLLNQPQHF
v_call: TRBV10-3; d_call: NA; clone_size: NA; j_call: TRBJ2-1; cdr3_nt: TGTGCCATAGGGGGGGTACCCGGGCCTTCGAAGGGGAATGAGCAGTTCTTC; cdr3_aa: CAIGGVPGPSKGNEQFF
v_call: TRBV27; d_call: TRBD1; clone_size: NA; j_call: TRBJ2-7; cdr3_nt: TGTGCCAGCAGTTTAGGACAGGGAGGCTACGAGCAGTACTTC; cdr3_aa: CASSLGQGGYEQYF
v_call: TRBV14; d_call: NA; clone_size: NA; j_call: TRBJ1-4; cdr3_nt: TGTGCCAGCAGCCAGGGTGGACGGGGGGAACTGTTTTTT; cdr3_aa: CASSQGGRGELFF
v_call: TRBV27; d_call: TRBD1; clone_size: NA; j_call: TRBJ1-4; cdr3_nt: TGTGCCAGCACCACAGGGGGGGTTAATGAAAAACTGTTTTTT; cdr3_aa: CASTTGGVNEKLFF
v_call: TRBV11-2; d_call: NA; clone_size: NA; j_call: TRBJ1-5; cdr3_nt: TGTGCCAGCAGCGCCGTGGGGGGAGGGCAGCCCCAGCATTTT; cdr3_aa: CASSAVGGGQPQHF
v_call: TRBV30; d_call: TRBD1; clone_size: NA; j_call: TRBJ1-2; cdr3_nt: TGTGCCTGGAGAGACGGACAGGACTATGGCTACACCTTC; cdr3_aa: CAWRDGQDYGYTF
v_call: TRBV6-5; d_call: TRBD1; clone_size: NA; j_call: TRBJ1-6; cdr3_nt: TGTGCCAGCAGCCGGGACAGGGATTCACCCCTCCACTTT; cdr3_aa: CASSRDRDSPLHF
v_call: TRBV11-2; d_call: NA; clone_size: NA; j_call: TRBJ2-3; cdr3_nt: TGTGCCAGCAGCTTCAGGCTCGGTACGCAGTATTTT; cdr3_aa: CASSFRLGTQYF
v_call: TRBV2; d_call: NA; clone_size: NA; j_call: TRBJ2-7; cdr3_nt: TGTGCCAGCAGTGAAGCTCGAGACGAGCAGTACTTC; cdr3_aa: CASSEARDEQYF
v_call: TRBV4-2; d_call: NA; clone_size: NA; j_call: TRBJ2-2; cdr3_nt: TGTGCCAGCAGCCACTGGCAGGAGGCCGGGGAGCTGTTTTTT; cdr3_aa: CASSHWQEAGELFF
v_call: TRBV2; d_call: TRBD1; clone_size: NA; j_call: TRBJ1-6; cdr3_nt: TGTGCCAGCAGCGTACAGGGGGCCAAGAATTCACCCCTCCACTTT; cdr3_aa: CASSVQGAKNSPLHF
v_call: TRBV5-1; d_call: TRBD1; clone_size: NA; j_call: TRBJ1-2; cdr3_nt: TGCGCCAGCAGCTTGCGGACAGGAACTAACTATGGCTACACCTTC; cdr3_aa: CASSLRTGTNYGYTF
v_call: TRBV19; d_call: TRBD2; clone_size: NA; j_call: TRBJ2-2; cdr3_nt: TGTGCCAGTAGTATAGCCCGACTAGCGGGACCCTCGAACACCGGGGAGCTGTTTTTT; cdr3_aa: CASSIARLAGPSNTGELFF
v_call: TRBV24-1; d_call: TRBD1; clone_size: NA; j_call: TRBJ2-7; cdr3_nt: TGTGCCACCAGCAAAACCCTGGGACAGGCTGCCCTATGGCGCTCCTACGAGCAGTACTTC; cdr3_aa: CATSKTLGQAALWRSYEQYF
v_call: TRBV28; d_call: TRBD1; clone_size: NA; j_call: TRBJ1-5; cdr3_nt: TGTGCCAGCAATTCCGGGACAGGGATACCTAGCAATCAGCCCCAGCATTTT; cdr3_aa: CASNSGTGIPSNQPQHF
v_call: TRBV5-1; d_call: NA; clone_size: NA; j_call: TRBJ2-1; cdr3_nt: TGCGCCAGCAGCCCGCAGAACTACGATGAGCAGTTCTTC; cdr3_aa: CASSPQNYDEQFF
v_call: TRBV5-4; d_call: NA; clone_size: NA; j_call: TRBJ2-3; cdr3_nt: TGTGCCAGCAGCGTGGAACCGGGGGATTCAGATACGCAGTATTTT; cdr3_aa: CASSVEPGDSDTQYF